This record covers a single TCR beta chain. Other DNA sequences within the sample encode an identical CDR3. The sample comes from a study of control samples from healthy donors and cancer patients. The V gene's germline CDR1 is LGHDT and CDR2 YNNKEL (reference sequence). V shed 1 base and J 7 bases; nucleotides not matched to a gene: 6. The CDR3 has 14 amino acids. Sequencing used immunoSEQ multiplex PCR; TCRdb keeps in-frame clones, though not all of them. The sample totals about 190,000 clones; its top ten clones hold under 2.5%. The chain links TRBV3-1 (or the pseudogene TRBV3-2) to TRBJ1-2; the match to TRBD1 covers 7 bases. Sequencing used blood. The receptor's source is a woman in her thirties in good health. CDR3 sequence reads: CASSQGQGGGGYTF. CDR3 nucleotide sequence: TGTGCCAGCAGCCAAGGACAGGGCGGGGGTGGCTACACCTTC.